The 2 T cell receptor beta chains reported below all come from one sample, sequenced in a study of Ad26.COV2.S vaccination and SARS-CoV-2 variants. The method was immunoSEQ multiplex PCR; TCRdb's version includes in-frame clones alone and lacks a portion of them. The table records some 39,000 clones, 75% to 85% of them present only once. The source was peripheral blood, collected after recovery from COVID-19. These receptors were taken from a human donor who had recovered from COVID-19.

The V call is TRBV21-1, the J call TRBJ2-3; TRBD2 is taken as the D call from the table, unchecked against the DNA. TRBV21-1 corresponds to a pseudogene. This CDR3 is built from 16 residues. In nucleotides, the CDR3 is TGTGCCAGCAGCAAAGAAGGAGGGACCTACACAGATACGCAGTATTTT. Translating it yields CASSKEGGTYTDTQYF.

The V and J genes are TRBV10-3 and TRBJ2-3; tentative D call: TRBD2 (6 bases). CDR3 size: 13 residues. V lost 6 bases and J lost 2, with 9 bases in between. Germline CDR1 is ENHRY and CDR2 is SYGVKD. The CDR3 DNA follows: TGTGCCATCAGGGAGGGCCTCACAGATACGCAGTATTTT. Amino acid sequence: CAIREGLTDTQYF.